The 25 T cell receptor beta chains presented below share a single source sample, sequenced in a study of blood T cells in healthy people across ages. Through a sample-barcoded 5' primer and a J-beta primer mix, a second PCR was run for about 7 to 12 cycles. MiXCR was run by TCRdb on the 5' RACE reads, yielding one entry per CDR3 protein. The sample carries 790,000 or so distinct CDR3 sequences, about 56% recorded once. Sequencing input: blood. These receptors came from a man in his forties in good health.

Concerning this clonotype itself: It may be a read error: a sequence one base away is much more abundant. This chain links TRBV5-4 with TRBJ2-7, with D perhaps matching TRBD2 (6 bases). CDR1 and CDR2 (germline): SGHNT, YYREEE (reference sequence). The CDR3 is 15 residues long. CDR3: CVSSHRDSHSYEQYF. CDR3 sequence (DNA): TGTGTCAGCAGCCACCGGGACTCTCACTCCTACGAGCAGTACTTC. Together with reference TRBV5-4 and TRBJ2-7, the CDR3 gives the full variable domain: ETGVTQSPTHLIKTRGQQVTLRCSSQSGHNTVSWYQQALGQGPQFIFQYYREEENGRGNFPPRFSGLQFPNYSSELNVNALELDDSALYLCVSSHRDSHSYEQYFGPGTRLTVT.

This chain connects TRBV7-2 to TRBJ2-3, with D tentatively TRBD1 or TRBD2 (6 bases each). Germline-derived CDR1 and CDR2 are SGHTA and FQGNSA. CDR3 length: 16 residues. V was cut by 5 bases and J by 3 bases, with 18 bases left in between. CDR3 amino acids: CASSPRIAGTTDTQYF. The CDR3 DNA reads as TGTGCCAGCAGCCCCCGCATCGCGGGGACAACAGATACGCAGTATTTT.

This clonotype has just a few counts. The V gene is TRBV6-2 or TRBV6-3, the J gene TRBJ2-3; D perhaps matches TRBD2 (7 bases). The CDR3 is made up of 16 amino acids. Between the trimmed V and J ends, which lost 8 bases and 0 bases, there was a span of 18 bases. Per germline, CDR1 MNHEY and CDR2 SVGEGT. The CDR3 protein is CASCYGGRESTDTQYF. The CDR3 DNA is TGTGCCAGCTGCTACGGGGGGCGGGAGAGCACAGATACGCAGTATTTT.

The chain couples TRBV12-3 or TRBV12-4 to TRBJ2-6; D gene uncertain. Trimming cost V 5 bases and J 11 bases, with 7 bases left between them. This CDR3 contains 11 residues. Here the CDR3 reads CASSLLHVLTF. In DNA, the CDR3 is TGTGCCAGCAGTCTTCTCCACGTCCTGACTTTC.

This clonotype showed up just a few times. The chain links TRBV6-1 to TRBJ1-2; D remains unclear. In germline, CDR1 is MNHNS, CDR2 SASEGT. The V gene lost 11 bases and the J gene lost 6 bases, with 22 bases spanning the gap. The CDR3 consists of 14 residues. The CDR3 sequence: CAVWEYPGRDGYTF. Written as DNA, the CDR3 is TGTGCCGTGTGGGAATACCCGGGGAGAGATGGCTACACCTTC.

V usage is TRBV28 and J usage is TRBJ2-7, with 7 bases lining up with TRBD1. The length of the CDR3 is 15 residues. Germline V gene sequence: CDR1 MDHEN, CDR2 SYDVKM. Trimming cost V 5 bases and J 4 bases; bases outside gene matches: 11. CDR3 protein: CASSPPQGVRYEQYF. The CDR3 DNA is TGTGCCAGCAGTCCACCCCAGGGGGTTAGGTACGAGCAGTACTTC.

This clonotype was found once. The CDR3 loop is CATSRVGDQETQYF. In DNA form, the CDR3 reads TGTGCCACCAGCAGAGTGGGTGACCAAGAGACCCAGTACTTC. The chain couples TRBV15 to TRBJ2-5, with D hard to call. Trimming removed 1 base at V and 0 bases at J, with 6 bases between. Germline V gene data show CDR1 as LNHNV and CDR2 as YYDKDF (reference sequence). The CDR3 totals 14 residues.

The chain is built from TRBV2 and TRBJ2-7; 8 bases line up with TRBD2. V was clipped by 6 bases and J by 5 bases; unmatched bases: 6. Looked up from germline, CDR1 is SNHLY and CDR2 is FYNNEI. The CDR3 spans 13 residues. CDR3 DNA sequence: TGTGCCAGCAGGGACACCGGGGGGGACGAGCAGTACTTC. Its translation: CASRDTGGDEQYF.

This rearrangement joins TRBV6-2 or TRBV6-3 to TRBJ2-1; D gene ambiguous. Germline V CDR1 and CDR2: MNHEY, SVGEGT. V was trimmed by 7 bases and J by 0 bases, leaving 19 bases between them. CDR3 length: 17 residues. The CDR3 DNA sequence: TGTGCCAGCAACGGTTACGGTCGATTCAGCTCCTACAATGAGCAGTTCTTC. This sequence encodes CASNGYGRFSSYNEQFF.

This clonotype was counted between two and nine times. This sequence joins TRBV29-1 and TRBJ2-4, with D perhaps matching TRBD2 (6 bases). The CDR3 runs 14 residues. CDR1 and CDR2 from the germline V gene are SQVTM and ANQGSEA. V lost 4 bases to trimming and J lost 6 bases, with 16 bases between them. The CDR3 loop reads CSVGFAGSGNIQYF. The CDR3 bases are TGCAGCGTTGGATTTGCGGGGTCAGGAAACATTCAGTACTTC.

J is TRBJ2-5 and V is TRBV20-1, with TRBD2 matching 8 bases. The CDR3 runs 14 residues. J lost 4 bases, V lost 6 bases, and 10 bases had no gene match. The germline gives CDR1 DFQATT, CDR2 SNEGSKA (reference sequence). The CDR3 sequence is CSAIWAGGSETQYF. The CDR3 DNA reads as TGCAGTGCGATCTGGGCGGGGGGCTCAGAGACCCAGTACTTC.

Only one count was recorded for this clonotype. The genes are TRBV20-1 and TRBJ2-1; TRBD2 agrees at 13 bases. Per the germline V gene, CDR1 is DFQATT and CDR2 is SNEGSKA (reference sequence). With 0 bases clipped from V and 6 bases from J, the junction kept 5 bases outside the gene matches. This CDR3 is built from 16 residues. The CDR3 sequence is CSARELLAGGLNEQFF. CDR3 DNA: TGCAGTGCTAGAGAATTACTAGCGGGGGGGCTCAATGAGCAGTTCTTC.

The genes are TRBV20-1 and TRBJ2-1; perhaps TRBD2 as D (6 bases). Germline lookup yields CDR1 DFQATT and CDR2 SNEGSKA (reference sequence). The CDR3 has 13 residues. Trimming stripped 6 bases from V and 4 bases from J, with 13 bases between. CDR3 DNA sequence: TGCAGTGCGGTCTCTGGGGGGTACAATGAGCAGTTCTTC. Its translation: CSAVSGGYNEQFF.

Comment on this clonotype: The junction does not match germline at one end; this may be a read error. The V and J genes are TRBV29-1 and TRBJ2-1, with TRBD2 identical over 7 bases. The CDR3 spans 14 residues. Germline lookup yields CDR1 SQVTM and CDR2 ANQGSEA. CDR3 nucleotides: TGCAGCGGAGGGAGGGCTGGGAGGTACAAGGAGCAGTTCTTC. Its translation: CSGGRAGRYKEQFF.

This clonotype was counted a few times. The rearrangement uses TRBV18 and TRBJ2-5; 7 bases map to TRBD1. Germline assignment: CDR1 KGHSH and CDR2 LQKENI. This CDR3 spans 13 amino acids. Germline trimming cut 6 bases from V and 5 bases from J; bases unmatched to any gene: 6. DNA for the CDR3: TGTGCCAGCTCCAGGGGGAGTGGCGAGACCCAGTACTTC. It specifies CASSRGSGETQYF. The full variable domain, in which reference TRBV18 and TRBJ2-5 provide the parts outside the CDR3, is NAGVMQNPRHLVRRRGQEARLRCSPMKGHSHVYWYRQLPEEGLKFMVYLQKENIIDESGMPKERFSAEFPKEGPSILRIQQVVRGDSAAYFCASSRGSGETQYFGPGTRLLVL.

This clonotype was detected a few times. V is TRBV24-1 and J is TRBJ2-5; possible D gene TRBD2, 5 bases. Trimming removed 3 bases at V and 5 bases at J, with 12 bases between. Germline V lookup: CDR1 KGHDR, CDR2 SFDVKD. This CDR3 contains 14 residues. The CDR3 here is CATSDDGPGETQYF. The CDR3 region has the DNA TGTGCCACCAGTGATGACGGACCGGGGGAGACCCAGTACTTC.

The rearrangement uses TRBV3-1 and TRBJ2-7; the D gene is possibly TRBD1 (5 bases). V lost 0 bases to trimming and J lost 0 bases, with 9 bases between them. CDR3 size: 15 residues. Germline V gives CDR1 LGHDT, CDR2 YNNKEL (reference sequence). DNA for the CDR3: TGTGCCAGCAGCCAAGAAAGACAGCACTCCTACGAGCAGTACTTC. It encodes CASSQERQHSYEQYF.

The chain uses TRBV6-7 and TRBJ2-5; the D gene is possibly TRBD1 (6 bases). The end of the DNA is better explained by TRBJ2-7, so the J call may be wrong. TRBV6-7 is known as an ORF, though its function is uncertain. The CDR3 contains 16 residues. The CDR3 loop is CASSFEERTVRSEQYF. CDR3 in DNA: TGTGCCAGCAGTTTTGAGGAACGGACAGTCCGGAGCGAGCAGTACTTC.

The V gene is TRBV14, the J gene TRBJ1-1; D perhaps matches TRBD1 (5 bases). Germline V gives CDR1 SGHDN, CDR2 FVKESK. V was clipped by 4 bases and J by 0 bases, with 18 bases between them. CDR3 length: 17 residues. The CDR3 DNA follows: TGTGCCAGCAGCCGCCTGGAGGGGCTCCTTATGAACACTGAAGCTTTCTTT. As protein: CASSRLEGLLMNTEAFF. Complete variable domain (other parts from reference TRBV14 and TRBJ1-1): EAGVTQFPSHSVIEKGQTVTLRCDPISGHDNLYWYRRVMGKEIKFLLHFVKESKQDESGMPNNRFLAERTGGTYSTLKVQPAELEDSGVYFCASSRLEGLLMNTEAFFGQGTRLTVV.

This clonotype was detected a few times. The V gene is TRBV5-1, the J gene TRBJ2-1; 9 nucleotides align to TRBD1. Germline CDR1 reads SGHRS; CDR2 reads YFSETQ. The CDR3 has 15 amino acids. The J segment lost 8 bases and the V segment lost 3 bases, leaving 9 bases of the junction unmatched. This CDR3 is CASSSAGTGTDEQFF. The CDR3 DNA sequence: TGCGCCAGCAGCTCAGCCGGGACAGGGACAGATGAGCAGTTCTTC.

The rearrangement links TRBV9 to TRBJ2-1; 8 bases align to TRBD2. J was trimmed by 5 bases and V by 0 bases; bases with no gene match: 7. Germline V gene lookup returns CDR1 SGDLS and CDR2 YYNGEE. The length of the CDR3 is 16 residues. The DNA of the CDR3 is TGTGCCAGCAGCGTAGCTGGCGGGGGGCTGAACAATGAGCAGTTCTTC. It translates to CASSVAGGGLNNEQFF. Full variable domain (rest looked up from reference TRBV9 and TRBJ2-1): DSGVTQTPKHLITATGQRVTLRCSPRSGDLSVYWYQQSLDQGLQFLIQYYNGEERAKGNILERFSAQQFPDLHSELNLSSLELGDSALYFCASSVAGGGLNNEQFFGPGTRLTVL.

The chain is built from TRBV20-1 and TRBJ2-7, with 7 bases fitting TRBD2. Trimming cost V 0 bases and J 4 bases; bases outside gene matches: 3. Per germline, CDR1 DFQATT and CDR2 SNEGSKA (reference sequence). The CDR3 is 13 residues long. The CDR3 spells CSARDREVYEQYF. The CDR3 region has the DNA TGCAGTGCTAGAGATCGGGAGGTTTACGAGCAGTACTTC.

This clonotype was observed a few times. The chain links TRBV7-2 to TRBJ2-7; 7 bases match TRBD1. Germline CDR1 SGHTA, CDR2 FQGNSA. This CDR3 has 15 amino acids. J lost 5 bases, V lost 5 bases, and 12 bases had no gene match. This CDR3 is CASSGYRTGGDEQYF. In DNA, the CDR3 is TGTGCCAGCAGCGGTTATAGGACAGGCGGCGACGAGCAGTACTTC.

The rearrangement uses TRBV9 and TRBJ1-5; weak D call: TRBD1 (6 bases). Per the germline V gene, CDR1 is SGDLS and CDR2 is YYNGEE. The CDR3 is made up of 16 amino acids. Between the trimmed V and J ends, which lost 0 bases and 6 bases, there was a span of 16 bases. The chain's CDR3 is CASSVEGGPGSQPQHF. CDR3 in DNA: TGTGCCAGCAGCGTAGAGGGGGGGCCGGGGAGTCAGCCCCAGCATTTT.

The chain couples TRBV6-1 to TRBJ2-7; D uncertain. V was clipped by 0 bases and J by 0 bases, with 6 bases between them. CDR3 length equals 14 residues. Germline V gives CDR1 MNHNS, CDR2 SASEGT. CDR3 sequence reads: CASSEARLSYEQYF. The CDR3 bases are TGTGCCAGCAGTGAAGCTAGGCTCTCCTACGAGCAGTACTTC.